Listed below are T cell receptor beta chains from one sample, sequenced in a study of T cells expressing NK-cell markers. Using the 5' RACE reads, TCRdb records one entry per CDR3 protein without DNA. This table lists around 470,000 distinct CDR3 sequences. The sequencing sample was made of blood T cells: a sorted CD56 or NKG2C T cell subset, CD4+ or CD8+ T cells, or bulk PBMC T cells (not recorded which). These receptors originate from a woman aged 45-59 years in good health. Both conserved end residues are part of each CDR3. The order of the fields is J gene, V gene, CDR3 protein.

J gene: TRBJ2-7
V gene: TRBV12-3/TRBV12-4
CDR3 protein: CASGTSGRIANEQYF

J gene: TRBJ2-1
V gene: TRBV20-1
CDR3 protein: CSARKVAGYNEQFF

J gene: TRBJ2-2
V gene: TRBV5-1
CDR3 protein: CASSLFSGDTGELFF

J gene: TRBJ1-1
V gene: TRBV28
CDR3 protein: CASRQQELLNTEAFF

J gene: TRBJ2-3
V gene: TRBV14
CDR3 protein: CASSLRQVGTDTQYF

J gene: TRBJ2-7
V gene: TRBV6-6
CDR3 protein: CASSATGSKHEQYF

J gene: TRBJ1-5
V gene: TRBV6-2/TRBV6-3
CDR3 protein: CASSYRPSQPQHF

J gene: TRBJ2-3
V gene: TRBV6-1
CDR3 protein: CASSETLDSDTQYF

J gene: TRBJ1-5
V gene: TRBV6-6
CDR3 protein: CASARDRGSWQPQHF

J gene: TRBJ2-2
V gene: TRBV7-2
CDR3 protein: CASSPQVIPWELFF

J gene: TRBJ2-5
V gene: TRBV12-5
CDR3 protein: CASGLAKETQYF

J gene: TRBJ1-4
V gene: TRBV27
CDR3 protein: CASSSHQRSTNEKLFF

J gene: TRBJ2-1
V gene: TRBV10-2
CDR3 protein: CASSDPRREQFF

J gene: TRBJ2-1
V gene: TRBV2
CDR3 protein: CASSAAIGQFF

J gene: TRBJ2-1
V gene: TRBV7-3
CDR3 protein: CASSNGGSQFF

J gene: TRBJ2-7
V gene: TRBV20-1
CDR3 protein: CSARGLAGGRSYEQYF

J gene: TRBJ2-1
V gene: TRBV15
CDR3 protein: CATSRPGLGAGAGEQFF

J gene: TRBJ2-1
V gene: TRBV7-7
CDR3 protein: CASSFQGNNEQFF

J gene: TRBJ2-7
V gene: TRBV6-2/TRBV6-3
CDR3 protein: CASNPNDRASYEQYF

J gene: TRBJ2-7
V gene: TRBV9
CDR3 protein: CASSVASGLAGSEQYF

J gene: TRBJ1-4
V gene: TRBV12-3/TRBV12-4
CDR3 protein: CASNLGGPGEKLFF

J gene: TRBJ2-1
V gene: TRBV2
CDR3 protein: CASRRLAGGRSEQFF

J gene: TRBJ2-5
V gene: TRBV7-6
CDR3 protein: CASSLPLRRTTEETQYF

J gene: TRBJ1-6
V gene: TRBV6-6
CDR3 protein: CASTDGGESPLHF

J gene: TRBJ1-1
V gene: TRBV12-5
CDR3 protein: CASGATDTEAFF

J gene: TRBJ1-4
V gene: TRBV6-6
CDR3 protein: CASSYSGQTGINEKLFF

J gene: TRBJ2-1
V gene: TRBV10-2
CDR3 protein: CASSATWNEQFF

J gene: TRBJ2-1
V gene: TRBV12-3/TRBV12-4
CDR3 protein: CASREGLAGGRVIEQFF

J gene: TRBJ1-1
V gene: TRBV12-3/TRBV12-4
CDR3 protein: CASSLNGAWRGNTEAFF

J gene: TRBJ2-1
V gene: TRBV19
CDR3 protein: CASSMLDWDEQFF

J gene: TRBJ2-7
V gene: TRBV4-1
CDR3 protein: CASSQGPRGGPSYEQYF

J gene: TRBJ2-1
V gene: TRBV5-1
CDR3 protein: CASSSLAERGEQFF

J gene: TRBJ1-1
V gene: TRBV4-2
CDR3 protein: CASSQFDGNTEAFF

J gene: TRBJ2-3
V gene: TRBV28
CDR3 protein: CASSPRRLSTDTQYF

J gene: TRBJ1-1
V gene: TRBV27
CDR3 protein: CASSLRQGASEAFF